This entry lists 4 T cell receptor beta chains sequenced from one sample in a study of blood T cell repertoires in COVID-19. The table came from immunoSEQ multiplex PCR; TCRdb's copy has only in-frame clones and leaves some out. The data hold tens of thousands of clones, with more than 75% observed a single time. Sequences were obtained from peripheral blood. These receptors were taken from a man aged 80 or over with acute or convalescent COVID-19.

The CDR3 loop reads CASSQEQAYNEQFF. The CDR3 DNA reads TGTGCCAGCAGCCAAGAGCAGGCTTACAATGAGCAGTTCTTC. The J gene is TRBJ2-1, the V gene TRBV4-2; the D is unclear. The CDR3 extends over 14 amino acids. The germline V gene encodes CDR1 LGHNA and CDR2 YNFKEQ. V was cut by 0 bases and J by 4 bases, with 7 bases left in between.

The genes are TRBV3-1 (or the pseudogene TRBV3-2) and TRBJ1-1; D is possibly TRBD1 (6 bases). There are 14 residues in the CDR3. The germline V and J ends were trimmed by 3 bases and 0 bases, with 8 bases remaining between them. Per the germline V gene, CDR1 is LGHDT and CDR2 is YNNKEL (reference sequence). The DNA for the CDR3 is TGTGCCAGCAGCCAGGGACAATTGAACACTGAAGCTTTCTTT. This codes for CASSQGQLNTEAFF.

The V call is TRBV12-3 or TRBV12-4, the J call TRBJ2-2, with a tentative D call TRBD2 (6 bases). The CDR3 length is 13 residues. V lost 7 bases to trimming and J lost 5 bases, with 11 bases between them. The CDR3 nucleotides read TGTGCCAGCAACCTCCGGGGGACCGGGGAGCTGTTTTTT. Translation: CASNLRGTGELFF.

The chain combines TRBV27 with TRBJ1-2; 9 positions agree with TRBD1. Germline CDR1 reads MNHEY; CDR2 reads SMNVEV (reference sequence). J was trimmed by 7 bases and V by 5 bases; bases with no gene match: 5. The length of the CDR3 is 13 residues. The CDR3 loop reads CASSGDRALGYTF. CDR3 nucleotide sequence: TGTGCCAGCAGTGGGGACAGGGCCCTTGGCTACACCTTC.